These 10 T cell receptor beta chains were sequenced from one sample in a study of T cell repertoires in aging, cancer and after chemotherapy. Multiplex touch-down PCR with TRB-A/B primers amplified rearranged V-D-J TRB sequences. TCRdb independently ran MiXCR on the multiplex PCR reads; one entry per CDR3 protein. Of about 5,000 distinct CDR3 sequences in the sample, less than 25% were seen once. Peripheral blood genomic DNA, not sorted cells or RNA, was the template. The sequenced sample was blood. The receptors shown here come from a human donor with a blood cancer.

This chain connects TRBV20-1 to TRBJ1-1; no reliable D call. The germline gives CDR1 DFQATT, CDR2 SNEGSKA (reference sequence). This CDR3 spans 13 amino acids. Trimming stripped 6 bases from V and 1 base from J, with 12 bases between. CDR3: CSASLDRNTEAFF. In DNA form, the CDR3 reads TGCAGTGCCTCTTTGGATAGGAACACTGAAGCTTTCTTT.

Judged by abundance, this clonotype is medium-sized. V and J are TRBV6-2 or TRBV6-3 and TRBJ2-7; perhaps TRBD1 as D (5 bases). CDR3 size: 11 residues. CDR1 is MNHEY, CDR2 SVGEGT, per germline. V was cut by 10 bases and J by 6 bases, with 13 bases left in between. CDR3 DNA sequence: TGTGCCATCGGTAGGGGTCCCGAGCAGTACTTC. Residues: CAIGRGPEQYF.

Judged by abundance, this clonotype is medium-sized (0.01 to 0.1%). V gene TRBV30 combines with J gene TRBJ1-2; 7 bases agree with TRBD1. Germline V gene data show CDR1 as GTSNPN and CDR2 as SVGIG (reference sequence). CDR3 size: 13 residues. The V and J ends lost 7 bases and 4 bases, in that order; junction bases with no gene match: 9. The CDR3 nucleotides are TGTGCCTCACGAGGGGGCACCGTCTATGGCTACACCTTC. This gives the protein CASRGGTVYGYTF.

This clonotype is medium-sized. The chain couples TRBV12-3 or TRBV12-4 to TRBJ1-6; TRBD1 aligns across 8 bases. This CDR3 is 15 amino acids long. Trimming took 6 bases from V and 9 from J; bases not matched to a gene: 10. CDR3 DNA sequence: TGTGCCAGCAGCCTGACAGGGGACGGGATTTCACCCCTCCACTTT. Amino acid sequence: CASSLTGDGISPLHF.

Within the sample, this clonotype is medium-sized. The chain couples TRBV20-1 to TRBJ2-5; TRBD2 might be the D (5 bases). Germline V gives CDR1 DFQATT, CDR2 SNEGSKA (reference sequence). Between the trimmed V and J ends, which lost 3 bases and 4 bases, there was a span of 12 bases. There are 13 residues in the CDR3. The CDR3 DNA is TGCAGTGCTAGTGGAGTAGGGAGAGAGACCCAGTACTTC. Amino acids: CSASGVGRETQYF.

This clonotype ranks as medium-sized (0.01 to 0.1%). V gene TRBV19 combines with J gene TRBJ2-7, with D possibly called TRBD1 or TRBD2 (6 bases each). CDR1 LNHDA and CDR2 SQIVND come from the germline V gene (reference sequence). V lost 4 bases, J lost 3 bases, and 13 bases lay in between. The CDR3 runs to 14 residues. The CDR3 DNA follows: TGTGCCAGTAGTAAGGCACAGGGAGGCTACGAGCAGTACTTC. Translation: CASSKAQGGYEQYF.

J is TRBJ1-1 and V is TRBV12-3 or TRBV12-4, with 8 bases identical to TRBD1. After removal of 7 bases from V and 6 bases from J, the junction contained 4 bases not matched to a gene. The CDR3 spans 12 residues. The CDR3 coding sequence is TGTGCCAGCACCCCGGACAGGGCTGAAGCTTTCTTT. Translation gives CASTPDRAEAFF.

This rearrangement joins TRBV7-9 to TRBJ1-2; D not resolved. V lost 5 bases, J lost 8 bases, and 15 bases lay in between. CDR3 length: 13 amino acids. Germline V gene data show CDR1 as SEHNR and CDR2 as FQNEAQ (reference sequence). The CDR3 DNA follows: TGTGCCAGCAGCACGGGCCCCTCTCGGGGCTACACCTTC. This encodes CASSTGPSRGYTF.

Sample share makes this clonotype medium-sized (0.01 to 0.1%). The V gene is TRBV20-1, the J gene TRBJ2-3; 8 nucleotides line up with TRBD2. V gave up 6 bases and J gave up 4 bases; unmatched junction bases: 12. Germline loops: CDR1 DFQATT, CDR2 SNEGSKA (reference sequence). The CDR3 consists of 15 residues. CDR3 protein: CSAPDAGGGADTQYF. CDR3 in DNA: TGCAGTGCCCCGGATGCGGGGGGCGGTGCAGATACGCAGTATTTT.

The chain employs TRBV10-3 and TRBJ2-7; 11 bases fit TRBD1. Germline V CDR1 and CDR2: ENHRY, SYGVKD. The length of the CDR3 is 14 residues. V was clipped by 2 bases and J by 6 bases; unmatched bases: 3. DNA of the CDR3: TGTGCCATCAGTGAGACGGGACAGGGGGTCGAGCAGTACTTC. Its translation: CAISETGQGVEQYF.